This T cell receptor beta chain was captured in a study of cytomegalovirus exposure and HLA in healthy donors. Study findings and constraints: An observed cluster of highly shared sequence variants was recorded as a likely sequencing artifact. Among immune exposure information, only CMV serostatus was available.

As regards this clone: Its cognate antigen is unknown.

The study ran its PCR with 60 Vbeta and 13 Jbeta primers. Assay used: immunoSEQ multiplex PCR; TCRdb lists only in-frame clones, some missing. The sample yields 90,000 to 110,000 clones, about 70% seen once. The donors comprised healthy bone marrow donors. This clonotype originated in a man aged 25 to 40 in good health and CMV-seronegative. The specimen was PBMCs.

The CDR3 DNA follows: TGCGCCAGCAGACGGGACAATGGAAATGAAAAACTGTTTTTT. It codes for CASRRDNGNEKLFF. This chain connects TRBV5-1 to TRBJ1-4; D might be TRBD1 (6 bases). This CDR3 contains 14 residues. The V gene lost 5 bases and the J gene lost 5 bases, with 13 bases spanning the gap. Germline CDR1 SGHRS, CDR2 YFSETQ.